This is a list of T cell receptor beta chains from one sample in a study of cytomegalovirus exposure and HLA in healthy donors. This table comes from immunoSEQ multiplex PCR, and its TCRdb copy is limited to in-frame clones, with some not included. This table has approximately 100,000 clones, more than 60% appearing once. The sequenced sample was PBMCs. The receptor set was obtained from a man in his 60s in good health and CMV-seronegative. Each CDR3 is given with its conserved first and last residue. The D gene is left open where the match is weak. Clone size appears in some rows only: once, few, many, or a class for an expanded clone.

J gene	clone size	D gene	V gene	CDR3 protein	CDR3 DNA
TRBJ2-3	-	-	TRBV4-3	CASSQVVRALRTDTQYF	TGCGCCAGCAGCCAAGTGGTCAGGGCTTTAAGGACAGATACGCAGTATTTT
TRBJ2-3	-	-	TRBV7-6	CASSITSGLGTDTQYF	TGTGCCAGCAGCATCACCTCAGGTCTCGGCACAGATACGCAGTATTTT
TRBJ2-2	-	TRBD1	TRBV9	CASSPRTGSAGELFF	TGTGCCAGCAGCCCAAGGACAGGGAGCGCCGGGGAGCTGTTTTTT
TRBJ1-1	once	TRBD1	TRBV5-1	CASSSTGVAEAFF	TGCGCCAGCAGCTCGACAGGGGTAGCTGAAGCTTTCTTT
TRBJ1-6	-	TRBD1	TRBV6-1	CASSEGQSFSPLHF	TGTGCCAGCAGTGAGGGACAGTCCTTTTCACCCCTCCACTTT
TRBJ2-3	once	TRBD2	TRBV6-5	CASSQREAQDTQYF	TGTGCCAGCAGCCAGCGGGAGGCTCAAGATACGCAGTATTTT
TRBJ2-4	once	TRBD1	TRBV5-1	CASSLGWQGVNIQYF	TGCGCCAGCAGCTTGGGGTGGCAGGGGGTGAACATTCAGTACTTC
TRBJ1-2	-	TRBD1	TRBV4-3	CASSHDRGYGYTF	TGCGCCAGCAGCCATGACAGGGGCTATGGCTACACCTTC
TRBJ1-3	-	-	TRBV5-6	CASSLVRGNTIYF	TGTGCCAGCAGCTTGGTCAGGGGAAACACCATATATTTT
TRBJ2-2	-	-	TRBV19	CASSIDYAGELFF	TGTGCCAGTAGTATAGACTACGCCGGGGAGCTGTTTTTT
TRBJ2-1	-	-	TRBV7-6	CASSPLAPYNEQFF	TGTGCCAGCAGCCCACTAGCCCCCTACAATGAGCAGTTCTTC
TRBJ2-1	-	TRBD1	TRBV2	CASSELGQGYNEQFF	TGTGCCAGCAGTGAACTCGGACAGGGGTACAATGAGCAGTTCTTC
TRBJ1-1	-	TRBD1	TRBV7-8	CASSLAGQGRTEAFF	TGTGCCAGCAGCTTAGCGGGACAGGGGCGGACTGAAGCTTTCTTT
TRBJ1-5	-	TRBD1	TRBV5-8	CASSLGTGDNQPQHF	TGTGCCAGCAGCTTGGGGACAGGGGACAATCAGCCCCAGCATTTT
TRBJ2-3	-	TRBD2	TRBV6-5	CASRFRGVNTQYF	TGTGCCAGCAGATTCCGGGGGGTCAATACGCAGTATTTT
TRBJ2-3	-	-	TRBV6-5	CASKYGTSTDTQYF	TGTGCCAGCAAATACGGGACTAGCACAGATACGCAGTATTTT
TRBJ1-2	-	-	TRBV7-8	CASSLEGVPRDNYGYTF	TGTGCCAGCAGCTTAGAAGGGGTTCCCCGAGATAACTATGGCTACACCTTC
TRBJ1-1	-	-	TRBV5-1	CASSLDTGGNTEAFF	TGCGCCAGCAGCTTGGATACCGGAGGGAACACTGAAGCTTTCTTT
TRBJ1-4	once	-	TRBV7-2	CASSLEPRGIKLFF	TGTGCCAGCAGCTTAGAGCCCCGGGGAATAAAACTGTTTTTT
TRBJ1-2	-	-	TRBV7-8	CASTLYAEANYGYTF	TGTGCCAGCACCCTGTATGCAGAAGCTAACTATGGCTACACCTTC
TRBJ1-3	-	-	TRBV5-5	CASSLLQGRINTIYF	TGTGCCAGCAGCTTGTTACAGGGAAGGATAAACACCATATATTTT
TRBJ2-4	-	-	TRBV5-1	CASSLSRVENIQYF	TGCGCCAGCAGCTTGAGCAGGGTCGAAAACATTCAGTACTTC
TRBJ1-1	-	TRBD1	TRBV5-4	CASSLNRGTMNTEAFF	TGTGCCAGCAGCTTGAACAGGGGGACCATGAACACTGAAGCTTTCTTT
TRBJ2-5	-	-	TRBV20-1	CSARVSETQYF	TGCAGTGCTAGAGTTTCGGAGACCCAGTACTTC
TRBJ1-2	-	-	TRBV6-6	CASSYSSGANYGYTF	TGTGCCAGCAGTTACTCATCGGGGGCTAACTATGGCTACACCTTC
TRBJ2-3	-	-	TRBV2	CASGVGRGITDTQYF	TGTGCCAGCGGTGTAGGCAGGGGTATCACAGATACGCAGTATTTT
TRBJ1-4	-	-	TRBV4-2	CASSSKQGRLFF	TGTGCCAGCAGCTCCAAACAGGGTCGACTGTTTTTT
TRBJ2-1	-	TRBD2	TRBV7-3	CASSQTGLASSYNEQFF	TGTGCCAGCAGCCAAACCGGACTAGCGAGCTCCTACAATGAGCAGTTCTTC
TRBJ1-1	-	TRBD1	TRBV5-1	CASSRTGDTEAFF	TGCGCCAGCAGCAGGACAGGGGACACTGAAGCTTTCTTT
TRBJ2-4	-	-	TRBV5-4	CASSPMKDGGSTQYF	TGTGCCAGCAGCCCCATGAAGGACGGGGGTTCCACTCAGTACTTC
TRBJ1-6	-	-	TRBV5-1	CASSLGPQGQDNSPLHF	TGCGCCAGCAGCCTTGGGCCACAGGGTCAGGATAATTCACCCCTCCACTTT
TRBJ2-2	few	-	TRBV30	CAYEAPNTYTGELFF	TGTGCTTATGAGGCTCCGAATACTTACACCGGGGAGCTGTTTTTT
TRBJ2-5	-	TRBD2	TRBV5-1	CASSLTSGEETQYF	TGCGCCAGCAGCTTGACTAGCGGGGAAGAGACCCAGTACTTC
TRBJ1-1	-	-	TRBV11-2	CASSLSGGVDTEAFF	TGTGCCAGCAGCTTGAGTGGGGGGGTGGACACTGAAGCTTTCTTT
TRBJ1-4	-	-	TRBV5-1	CASSSQGNEKLFF	TGCGCCAGCAGCTCTCAGGGAAACGAAAAACTGTTTTTT
TRBJ1-2	few	TRBD1	TRBV10-3	CAISEPSSMDRNYGYTF	TGTGCCATCAGTGAGCCCTCTTCTATGGACAGGAACTATGGCTACACCTTC
TRBJ2-6	-	-	TRBV7-9	CASSVQGSGANVLTF	TGTGCCAGCAGCGTACAGGGCTCTGGGGCCAACGTCCTGACTTTC
TRBJ2-1	few	-	TRBV9	CASSEGTHSSYNEQFF	TGTGCCAGCAGCGAGGGGACTCATAGCTCCTACAATGAGCAGTTCTTC
TRBJ1-5	-	-	TRBV10-3	CAISEGGHQPQHF	TGTGCCATCAGTGAAGGAGGGCATCAGCCCCAGCATTTT
TRBJ2-1	-	-	TRBV5-1	CASSLEDSYNEQFF	TGCGCCAGCAGCTTGGAGGACAGCTACAATGAGCAGTTCTTC
TRBJ1-2	-	-	TRBV2	CASSDQGIYGYTF	TGTGCCAGCAGTGACCAGGGGATATATGGCTACACCTTC
TRBJ2-6	few	-	TRBV4-1	CASSQNRGTGANVLTF	TGCGCCAGCAGCCAAAATCGGGGGACTGGGGCCAACGTCCTGACTTTC
TRBJ1-6	-	TRBD1	TRBV15	CATSPRTGAGGSPLHF	TGTGCCACCAGCCCTCGGACAGGGGCGGGCGGTTCACCCCTCCACTTT
TRBJ2-1	-	TRBD1	TRBV29-1	CRGQANRISSYNEQFF	TGCAGGGGACAGGCCAATCGGATAAGCTCCTACAATGAGCAGTTCTTC
TRBJ1-4	-	TRBD1	TRBV7-2	CASSLVGPGGTTNEKLFF	TGTGCCAGCAGCTTAGTAGGGCCAGGGGGCACGACTAATGAAAAACTGTTTTTT
TRBJ2-3	once	-	TRBV29-1	CSASQGKGDTQYF	TGCAGCGCTTCACAGGGAAAGGGAGATACGCAGTATTTT
TRBJ2-5	few	TRBD1	TRBV5-1	CASSSTGNQETQYF	TGCGCCAGCAGCTCGACAGGGAACCAAGAGACCCAGTACTTC